This T cell receptor beta chain was observed in a study of cytomegalovirus exposure and HLA in healthy donors. Study context: When 398 donors were genotyped, roughly four fifths of them were found to fall in the Caucasian-associated ancestry cluster. Study-wide points: The authors enumerated roughly 160 TCR beta chains as linked to cytomegalovirus. For most subjects, TCR beta sequences were reported to predict HLA-A and HLA-B alleles with accuracy. HLA alleles showed associations with some 17,000 TCR beta sequences in a later analysis, at a 0.05 false discovery rate.

About this clone itself: No antigen is known for it.

A multiplex PCR was run with 60 Vbeta primers and 13 Jbeta primers. The repertoire was sequenced with immunoSEQ multiplex PCR; TCRdb's copy has only in-frame clones and lacks some. The sample lists roughly 140,000 clones, 80% to 85% occurring once. The sample consisted of PBMCs. The source is a boy between 2 and 15 years old in good health and CMV-seronegative.

The CDR3 region has the DNA TGTGCCATCAGTGGGACTAGCGGGAGGAGGCCCTACGAGCAGTACTTC. Protein product: CAISGTSGRRPYEQYF. V is TRBV10-3 and J is TRBJ2-7, with 14 bases that match TRBD2. Germline lookup yields CDR1 ENHRY and CDR2 SYGVKD. The CDR3 contains 16 residues. The V gene end was trimmed by 4 bases and the J gene end by 2 bases; junction bases not matched to a gene: 4.